The clone carrying this TCR beta chain was counted at least ten times. Its target is unknown. These data come from a study of T cell repertoires in cytomegalovirus infection. Across the whole study: TCR beta signatures that were public indicated CMV infection and matching HLA type.

MiXCR was run by TCRdb on the reads, yielding one entry per CDR3 protein. The data hold 200,000 to 300,000 distinct CDR3 sequences, with roughly 6.5% observed a single time. The CDR3 contains 15 residues. CDR1 is MNHEY and CDR2 is SVGEGT in the germline V gene. The trim removed 1 base at V and 4 bases at J, leaving 2 bases unmatched. Points from the study as a whole: The cumulative frequency of public TCR beta families identified carriers of CMV plus the relevant HLA. It was HLA-C-restricted CMV-specific TCR beta clonotypes that dominated the response ex vivo.

The gene calls are TRBV6-2 or TRBV6-3 and TRBJ2-7, with 12 bases that match TRBD1. The sample consisted of PBMCs. The clonotype was recovered from a human donor in good health (CMV status not recorded). Some clones in this sample may be carry-over from other donors' samples. The CDR3 sequence: CASSYWGQGAYEQYF. The CDR3 DNA reads TGTGCCAGCAGTTACTGGGGACAGGGGGCTTACGAGCAGTACTTC.